This record looks at one T cell receptor beta chain sequence and its context. Its target is unknown. The source of the sample is a study of blood T cells in healthy people across ages. Overall study: The template switching approach captured approximately one barcoded beta molecule for every two T cells. Overall study findings and caveats: Fewer expanded clones and more diversity marked long-lived versus aged donors.

The authors isolated at least 6.5 million PBMCs per sample. The germline gives CDR1 SGHTA, CDR2 FQGNSA. V dropped 6 bases and J dropped 3; count of bases not matched to a gene: 11. This CDR3 is built from 16 residues. A second PCR, run for about 7 to 11 cycles, used a sample-barcoded 5' primer plus a J-beta primer mix. A single record per CDR3 protein comes from TCRdb applying MiXCR to the 5' RACE reads. Of some 1.5 million distinct CDR3 sequences listed, roughly two fifths are singletons. V and J are TRBV7-2 and TRBJ2-1; 7 bases agree with TRBD1. This clonotype was obtained from a woman aged 18-29 years in good health. Sequenced: blood. The CDR3 nucleotides read TGTGCCAGCAGTTCAATCCTGAGGGGGCTCTACAATGAGCAGTTCTTC. It yields the protein CASSSILRGLYNEQFF.